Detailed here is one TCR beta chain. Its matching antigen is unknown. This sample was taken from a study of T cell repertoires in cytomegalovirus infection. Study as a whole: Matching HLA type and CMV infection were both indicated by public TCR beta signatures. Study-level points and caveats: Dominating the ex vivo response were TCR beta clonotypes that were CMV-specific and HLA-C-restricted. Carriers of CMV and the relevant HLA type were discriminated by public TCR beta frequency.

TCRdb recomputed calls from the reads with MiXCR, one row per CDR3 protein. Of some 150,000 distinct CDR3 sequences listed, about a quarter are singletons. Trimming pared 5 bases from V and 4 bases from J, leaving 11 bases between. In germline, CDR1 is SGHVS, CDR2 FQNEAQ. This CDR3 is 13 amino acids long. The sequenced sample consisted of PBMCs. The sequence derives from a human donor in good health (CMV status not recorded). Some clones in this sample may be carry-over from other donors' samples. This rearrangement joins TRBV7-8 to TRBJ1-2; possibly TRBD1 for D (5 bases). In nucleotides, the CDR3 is TGTGCCAGCAGCATGGGGCCCATCTATGGCTACACCTTC. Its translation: CASSMGPIYGYTF.